This entry lists 7 T cell receptor beta chains sequenced from one sample in a study of blood T cell repertoires in COVID-19. Profiled with immunoSEQ multiplex PCR; TCRdb holds only in-frame clones, not every one. Of approximately 200,000 clones listed, 80% to 90% were seen once; the top ten hold about 4.7%. Material for sequencing was PBMCs or T cells enriched from blood (not recorded which). These receptors were obtained from a woman aged 25 to 39 who had been exposed to COVID-19.

This chain connects TRBV27 to TRBJ1-1; D is ambiguous. Trimming stripped 4 bases from V and 1 base from J, with 16 bases between. Germline V gene lookup returns CDR1 MNHEY and CDR2 SMNVEV (reference sequence). The CDR3 sequence is 16 residues long. CDR3 DNA: TGTGCCAGCAGTTCCCTCTTGGGCCTGGGGAACACTGAAGCTTTCTTT. Translated: CASSSLLGLGNTEAFF.

This chain connects TRBV7-6 to TRBJ2-3, with 7 bases matching TRBD1. This CDR3 region has 16 residues. In germline, CDR1 is SGHVS, CDR2 FNYEAQ. V lost 5 bases and J lost 3; bases outside the gene matches: 11. DNA of the CDR3: TGTGCCAGCAGCGCTCGACAGGGCCAACGGACAGATACGCAGTATTTT. It encodes CASSARQGQRTDTQYF.

The chain uses TRBV15 and TRBJ2-3; D might be TRBD1 (5 bases). Germline loops: CDR1 LNHNV, CDR2 YYDKDF (reference sequence). The CDR3 totals 14 residues. V was trimmed by 9 bases and J by 0 bases, leaving 13 bases between them. This CDR3 is CATGRGDSTDTQYF. CDR3 nucleotides: TGTGCCACTGGTAGGGGCGATAGCACAGATACGCAGTATTTT.

This rearrangement joins TRBV27 to TRBJ2-2, with D possibly matching TRBD2 (6 bases). Germline V gene data show CDR1 as MNHEY and CDR2 as SMNVEV (reference sequence). The ends were cut back, 5 bases at V and 3 bases at J, with 10 bases in the middle. The CDR3 extends over 14 amino acids. CDR3 in DNA: TGTGCCAGCAGTGGAGGGTGGGACACCGGGGAGCTGTTTTTT. Translated: CASSGGWDTGELFF.

The rearrangement uses TRBV9 and TRBJ1-6; 9 bases fit TRBD1. The V segment lost 4 bases and the J segment 9 bases; nucleotides outside the gene matches: 5. The CDR3 consists of 14 residues. Per germline, CDR1 SGDLS and CDR2 YYNGEE. Here the CDR3 reads CASSPGTGSSPLHF. The CDR3 bases are TGTGCCAGCAGCCCCGGGACAGGGTCTTCACCCCTCCACTTT.

The chain combines TRBV5-1 with TRBJ2-7, with D perhaps TRBD1 (7 bases). CDR1 SGHRS and CDR2 YFSETQ come from the germline V gene. Between the trimmed V and J ends, which lost 2 bases and 3 bases, there was a span of 18 bases. The CDR3 has 16 residues. CDR3 bases: TGCGCCAGCAGCTTTGGAGGAGGGGGCGGTTTCTACGAGCAGTACTTC. It yields the protein CASSFGGGGGFYEQYF.

The genes are TRBV6-5 and TRBJ1-5; D uncertain. Germline-derived CDR1 and CDR2 are MNHEY and SVGAGI. The CDR3 runs to 13 residues. V gave up 4 bases and J gave up 3 bases, with 7 bases separating them. CDR3: CASSLQYNQPQHF. CDR3 coding DNA: TGTGCCAGCAGTTTGCAGTACAATCAGCCCCAGCATTTT.